This T cell receptor (beta chain) was obtained from a study of response to subunit inactivated influenza vaccine. General study findings and limits: Authors suggested that a seasonal influenza vaccination recruits few new T cells each time.

This clonotype was observed a handful of times. Antigen unknown. TCRdb re-derived calls from the RT-PCR reads in MiXCR, one entry per CDR3 protein. This table holds around 540,000 distinct CDR3 sequences, roughly 10% found once. The V end was cut by 6 bases, the J end by 4 bases, with 12 bases between. Germline V gene sequence: CDR1 SGHTA, CDR2 FQGNSA. This CDR3 contains 14 residues. This TCR was sampled from a man between 50 and 59 years old who received an inactivated influenza vaccine. Sequencing was performed on PBMCs from blood, taken on the day of vaccination. The V call is TRBV7-2, the J call TRBJ2-2; tentatively, D is TRBD2 (6 bases). Here the CDR3 reads CASRFSGSTGELFF. CDR3 coding DNA: TGTGCCAGCAGGTTTAGCGGCTCCACCGGGGAGCTGTTTTTT.